Below are 20 T cell receptor beta chains sequenced from a single sample in a study of beta chain features in type 1 diabetes. Expressed TCRB transcripts were sequenced because the isolated RNA had all been reverse transcribed beforehand. Clones were read by immunoSEQ multiplex PCR, and TCRdb kept only the in-frame ones, dropping some. The data hold about 370,000 clones, with about 15% observed a single time. The source material was naive CD4+ T cells from blood. Source of these receptors: a woman between 18 and 29 years old in good health.

Points on this clone: A read error may produce the germline difference seen at one junction end. The gene calls are TRBV20-1 and TRBJ2-1; D remains unclear. The CDR3 runs 11 residues. Per the germline V gene, CDR1 is DFQATT and CDR2 is SNEGSKA (reference sequence). The CDR3 region has the DNA TGCAGTGCCGCGCGCTACAGTGAGCAGTTCTTC. Translated, it gives CSAARYSEQFF.

This chain links TRBV28 with TRBJ2-3; D is unresolved. This CDR3 comprises 10 residues. Trimming took 2 bases from V and 9 from J, leaving 3 bases between them. Germline V gives CDR1 MDHEN, CDR2 SYDVKM. This CDR3 reads CASSLQTQYF. The CDR3 nucleotides read TGTGCCAGCAGTTTACAGACGCAGTATTTT.

The gene calls are TRBV18 and TRBJ1-1; no reliable D call. Deletions cut 0 bases from V and 4 bases from J, with 9 bases between. CDR3 length: 14 amino acids. Germline CDR1 and CDR2: KGHSH and LQKENI. In nucleotides, the CDR3 is TGTGCCAGCTCACCACCTCACTTGAGCACTGAAGCTTTCTTT. Translation gives CASSPPHLSTEAFF.

The chain has TRBV28 and TRBJ2-5, with TRBD2 as a possible D gene (5 bases). Trimming pared 5 bases from V and 9 bases from J, leaving 16 bases between. Germline loops: CDR1 MDHEN, CDR2 SYDVKM. This CDR3 comprises 13 residues. For the CDR3, the DNA is TGTGCCAGCAGTCCAACCGAAACAGCGGCCCAGTACTTC. Protein sequence: CASSPTETAAQYF.

This clone has only a few counts. The chain uses TRBV14 and TRBJ1-1; 7 nucleotides match TRBD1. Looked up from germline, CDR1 is SGHDN and CDR2 is FVKESK. The length of the CDR3 is 15 residues. V lost 4 bases and J lost 0; bases outside the gene matches: 5. The CDR3 is CASSRIQGVNTEAFF. CDR3 DNA sequence: TGTGCCAGCAGCCGAATCCAGGGGGTGAACACTGAAGCTTTCTTT.

This clone was detected only a few times. The rearrangement links TRBV19 to TRBJ2-1; perhaps TRBD1 as D (5 bases). Germline CDR1 LNHDA, CDR2 SQIVND (reference sequence). Deletions cut 3 bases from V and 5 bases from J, with 17 bases between. This CDR3 is built from 16 residues. The CDR3 spells CASSILGQGRDNEQFF. For the CDR3, the DNA is TGTGCCAGTAGTATTCTGGGCCAGGGAAGAGACAATGAGCAGTTCTTC.

The chain is built from TRBV5-1 and TRBJ1-2, with D maybe TRBD1 (6 bases). V lost 2 bases to trimming and J lost 7 bases, with 12 bases between them. The CDR3 is made up of 13 amino acids. Germline CDR1 reads SGHRS; CDR2 reads YFSETQ. Here the CDR3 reads CASSFYRDTGYTF. CDR3 in DNA: TGCGCCAGCAGCTTCTACCGGGACACTGGCTACACCTTC. Full variable domain (outside the CDR3, taken from reference TRBV5-1 and TRBJ1-2): KAGVTQTPRYLIKTRGQQVTLSCSPISGHRSVSWYQQTPGQGLQFLFEYFSETQRNKGNFPGRFSGRQFSNSRSEMNVSTLELGDSALYLCASSFYRDTGYTFGSGTRLTVV.

This clone was counted between two and nine times. The CDR3 sequence is CASSRDFSYEQYF. CDR3 nucleotide sequence: TGCGCCAGCAGTAGGGACTTCTCCTACGAGCAGTACTTC. The chain employs TRBV5-1 and TRBJ2-7, with D possibly TRBD2 on 6 matching bases. Trimming took off 5 bases at V and 0 bases at J, with 9 bases between the two ends. The CDR3 covers 13 residues. Germline CDR1 reads SGHRS; CDR2 reads YFSETQ.

This clone was picked up a small number of times. The chain combines TRBV5-1 with TRBJ1-5; unclear D gene. CDR1 and CDR2 from the germline V gene are SGHRS and YFSETQ. Deletions cut 0 bases from V and 2 bases from J, with 6 bases between. The CDR3 has 14 amino acids. The CDR3 nucleotides are TGCGCCAGCAGCTTGGTCCAGGGCAATCAGCCCCAGCATTTT. Encoded protein: CASSLVQGNQPQHF.

V and J are TRBV18 and TRBJ1-2, with a weak D call TRBD1 (6 bases). In germline, CDR1 is KGHSH, CDR2 LQKENI. The CDR3 consists of 16 residues. V was shortened by 3 bases and J by 4 bases, with 18 bases between the two germline ends. CDR3 in DNA: TGTGCCAGCTCACCCAACACAGGGAACAGAGGCTATGGCTACACCTTC. It specifies CASSPNTGNRGYGYTF.

This clone was detected only a few times. This chain uses TRBV5-6 with TRBJ2-5; maybe TRBD1 (5 bases). V gave up 0 bases and J gave up 1 base, with 13 bases separating them. Germline V lookup: CDR1 SGHDT, CDR2 YYEEEE. This CDR3 region has 16 residues. The CDR3 DNA follows: TGTGCCAGCAGCTTGGGGCGGCAGGACATCCAAGAGACCCAGTACTTC. The encoded protein is CASSLGRQDIQETQYF.

V and J are TRBV7-9 and TRBJ2-7, with a tentative D call TRBD2 (5 bases). CDR3 size: 14 residues. V lost 1 base and J 0 bases, leaving 7 bases between the germline ends. Per germline, CDR1 SEHNR and CDR2 FQNEAQ (reference sequence). The CDR3 loop reads CASSLVRGSYEQYF. The DNA for the CDR3 is TGTGCCAGCAGCTTAGTCCGGGGCTCCTACGAGCAGTACTTC.

This clone was observed a few times. V gene TRBV5-1 combines with J gene TRBJ2-3, with 9 bases matching TRBD1. This CDR3 is built from 15 residues. The germline V gene encodes CDR1 SGHRS and CDR2 YFSETQ. V lost 2 bases and J lost 4; bases outside the gene matches: 5. The CDR3 nucleotides read TGCGCCAGCAGCTTTGGGACAGGGAGGGCAGATACGCAGTATTTT. Translation: CASSFGTGRADTQYF.

This chain connects TRBV5-4 to TRBJ2-5, with 8 bases that match TRBD2. The junction had 8 bases not matched to a gene; V was cut back by 0 bases and J by 4 bases. Germline assignment: CDR1 SGHNT and CDR2 YYREEE (reference sequence). The CDR3 is made up of 16 amino acids. The DNA for the CDR3 is TGTGCCAGCAGCTTGGGAGGTACAAGCGGGAGAGAGACCCAGTACTTC. As protein: CASSLGGTSGRETQYF.

This clone appeared a few times. The chain joins TRBV21-1 to TRBJ2-1; TRBD2, the D gene given by the table, was not confirmed from the DNA. TRBV21-1 is classified as a pseudogene. The CDR3 loop spans 16 amino acids. The CDR3 bases are TGTGCCAGCAGCAAAAGAGGGCTAGCGGGAAGCCATGAGCAGTTCTTC. Translating it yields CASSKRGLAGSHEQFF.

This clone showed up just a few times. The chain is built from TRBV7-9 and TRBJ2-1; TRBD1 agrees at 9 bases. Germline values: CDR1 SEHNR, CDR2 FQNEAQ (reference sequence). V shed 1 base and J 10 bases; nucleotides not matched to a gene: 5. The CDR3 has 14 amino acids. CDR3 nucleotides: TGTGCCAGCAGCTTAGGACAGGGGGGACGAGAGCAGTTCTTC. It is translated as CASSLGQGGREQFF.

The rearrangement uses TRBV9 and TRBJ2-6; D not resolved. The CDR3 has 14 residues. In germline, CDR1 is SGDLS, CDR2 YYNGEE. Trimming left V 3 bases short and J 4 bases short, with 8 bases between. The chain's CDR3 is CASSAYRGANVLTF. Here the CDR3 DNA reads TGTGCCAGCAGCGCATACAGAGGGGCCAACGTCCTGACTTTC.

This clone showed up just a few times. The chain has TRBV14 and TRBJ2-2; TRBD2 aligns across 10 bases. V dropped 2 bases and J dropped 0; count of bases not matched to a gene: 3. Germline CDR1 reads SGHDN; CDR2 reads FVKESK. The CDR3 runs to 17 residues. The CDR3 sequence: CASSQRLAGANTGELFF. The CDR3 DNA sequence: TGTGCCAGCAGCCAACGGCTAGCGGGAGCGAACACCGGGGAGCTGTTTTTT.

Here the CDR3 reads CASVDSGTEAFF. The CDR3 nucleotides are TGTGCCAGCGTGGACAGTGGCACTGAAGCTTTCTTT. The chain employs TRBV6-5 and TRBJ1-1, with D perhaps matching TRBD1 (6 bases). Trimming took 8 bases from V and 4 from J, leaving 11 bases between them. Germline V gene lookup returns CDR1 MNHEY and CDR2 SVGAGI. CDR3 length: 12 amino acids.

This clone was found a few times. This chain joins TRBV7-2 and TRBJ1-2; D perhaps matches TRBD1 (5 bases). The CDR3 has 15 amino acids. V shed 5 bases and J shed 4 bases, with 17 bases lying between them. Germline V gives CDR1 SGHTA, CDR2 FQGNSA. CDR3 amino acids: CASSPWAQGGYGYTF. In DNA, the CDR3 is TGTGCCAGCAGCCCGTGGGCCCAGGGCGGCTATGGCTACACCTTC.